Ten or more counts support the clone carrying this T cell receptor (beta chain). The antigen remains unidentified. The data derive from a study of human T cells and chemical hapten exposure. Overall study results and limits: Significantly more large CDR3 similarity clusters arose among expanded TCRs than among controls.

MiXCR was run by TCRdb on the RACE reads, yielding one entry per CDR3 protein. The data show some 90,000 distinct CDR3 sequences, roughly an eighth seen once. In germline, CDR1 is SGHNT, CDR2 YYREEE (reference sequence). Trimming stripped 4 bases from V and 8 bases from J, with 13 bases between. The CDR3 extends over 13 amino acids. Stated time point: patch test 2, 6 weeks after DPC sensitization. Treatment meaning: therapeutic diphenylcyclopropenone sensitization with weekly scalp DPC. The source was whole blood, collected in connection with sensitization to the hapten diphenylcyclopropenone (DPC). The chain recombines TRBV5-4 with TRBJ2-1, with D possibly matching TRBD1 (5 bases). This TCR derives from a woman in her thirties or forties with alopecia areata. Some clones in this sample may be carry-over from other donors' samples. As DNA, the CDR3 is TGTGCCAGCAGCCAGGGTTCCCGGGATGAGCAGTTCTTC. This encodes CASSQGSRDEQFF.